The source of this T cell receptor beta chain is a study of blood T cell repertoires in COVID-19. Study-level background: PBMCs, B-cell-depleted T cells, or T cells were the source of the cDNA or gDNA that made up the material.

Authors' analysis steps: Amplification from reference gene primers served as the basis for estimated nucleated cell counts. Using immunoSEQ multiplex PCR, the repertoire was profiled, and TCRdb retains in-frame clones only, with some absent. For V, J and clone size, that table is used; D and trimming come from the DNA. The table records approximately 260,000 clones, more than 75% of them present only once. The length of the CDR3 is 15 residues. Germline-derived CDR1 and CDR2 are LNHDA and SQIVND (reference sequence). Unmatched junction bases numbered 3, after V lost 2 bases and J lost 4 bases. Adults between about 18 and 89 years of age took part from approximately 24 US areas. The study assigned cohorts using participant-reported clinical history.

Material for sequencing was PBMCs or T cells enriched from blood (not recorded which). V is TRBV19 and J is TRBJ2-2, with TRBD2 identical over 8 bases. This receptor was taken from a woman between 40 and 50 years old with acute COVID-19. CDR3 loop: CASSISLAVTGELFF. The CDR3 DNA reads TGTGCCAGTAGTATATCACTAGCGGTCACCGGGGAGCTGTTTTTT.